A single sample is the source of the 20 T cell receptor beta chains below, sequenced in a study of shared clonotypes between healthy human individuals (dated by TCRdb to about 2020). CD8 naive samples consisted of CD45RO-negative cells that were positively selected for CCR7, yielding a CD45RA+CCR7+ population without TemRA cells. The library was made by the immunoSEQ multiplex PCR assay. In TCRdb, the immuneACCESS table is reduced to in-frame sequences with V and J assigned. These tables do not hold every clone; where another copy was compared, an unresolved V gene accounts for under half, and the others remain unexplained. The sample profile shows about 2 million clones; about 95% of them were found once. In total, the top ten clones hold roughly 1% of the sample. The sequenced material came from naive CD8+ T cells sorted from blood. This sample's cell subset or site label indicates: CD45RA+CCR7+. The receptors derive from a man aged 18 to 30 in good health.

The J gene is TRBJ1-3, the V gene TRBV2, with TRBD1 identical over 9 bases. Germline V gene data show CDR1 as SNHLY and CDR2 as FYNNEI. The CDR3 spans 16 residues. Trimming took 8 bases from V and 1 from J; bases not matched to a gene: 9. The CDR3 nucleotides read TGTGCCAGCGAGGGACAGGGTAGGACATCTGGAAACACCATATATTTT. Protein sequence: CASEGQGRTSGNTIYF.

This chain connects TRBV5-1 to TRBJ2-7; D unclear. Germline CDR1 is SGHRS and CDR2 is YFSETQ. Trimming removed 2 bases at V and 2 bases at J, with 11 bases between. The CDR3 sequence is 14 residues long. The CDR3 sequence: CASSFNNGPYEQYF. CDR3 in DNA: TGCGCCAGCAGCTTTAATAACGGACCCTACGAGCAGTACTTC.

The CDR3 region is CASSFGPGVAEQYF. Written as DNA, the CDR3 is TGTGCCAGCAGCTTCGGCCCAGGGGTAGCCGAGCAGTACTTC. V gene TRBV5-4 combines with J gene TRBJ2-7, with a tentative D call TRBD1 (6 bases). Per the germline V gene, CDR1 is SGHNT and CDR2 is YYREEE (reference sequence). V was cut by 2 bases and J by 6 bases, with 15 bases left in between. The CDR3 extends over 14 amino acids.

This clone has a single count. J is TRBJ1-4 and V is TRBV2, with 7 positions matching TRBD1. V trimming: 7 bases; J trimming: 7 bases; junction bases outside the gene matches: 18. Germline V gene data show CDR1 as SNHLY and CDR2 as FYNNEI. The CDR3 has 17 residues. The CDR3 coding sequence is TGTGCCAGCACCCCGGGACAGACGGGGCCTGGTTCTGAAAAACTGTTTTTT. Protein: CASTPGQTGPGSEKLFF.

The rearrangement links TRBV5-1 to TRBJ2-1, with D maybe TRBD1 (7 bases). The germline V and J ends were trimmed by 0 bases and 0 bases, with 16 bases remaining between them. Germline CDR1 SGHRS, CDR2 YFSETQ. The CDR3 is made up of 18 amino acids. The CDR3 reads CASSLEPRDRYSYNEQFF. CDR3 bases: TGCGCCAGCAGCTTGGAGCCGCGGGACAGATACTCCTACAATGAGCAGTTCTTC.

V is TRBV11-3 and J is TRBJ1-5; TRBD1 might be the D (5 bases). The CDR3 has 15 amino acids. Germline V lookup: CDR1 SGHNT, CDR2 YENEEA. Trimming pared 5 bases from V and 10 bases from J, leaving 21 bases between. CDR3 in amino acids: CASSPGGGIGAPQHF. In DNA, the CDR3 is TGTGCCAGCAGCCCCGGGGGAGGGATAGGGGCCCCCCAGCATTTT.

The chain is built from TRBV27 and TRBJ2-5, with D possibly TRBD2 on 6 matching bases. This CDR3 has 14 residues. Looked up from germline, CDR1 is MNHEY and CDR2 is SMNVEV (reference sequence). Trimming took off 3 bases at V and 5 bases at J, with 13 bases between the two ends. The CDR3 loop reads CASSLEGPPETQYF. The CDR3 DNA reads TGTGCCAGCAGTTTGGAGGGCCCCCCCGAGACCCAGTACTTC.

The chain combines TRBV18 with TRBJ1-4, with 8 bases matching TRBD1. V shed 4 bases and J 8 bases; nucleotides not matched to a gene: 6. Per the germline V gene, CDR1 is KGHSH and CDR2 is LQKENI. The CDR3 is 14 amino acids. The CDR3 loop is CASSQQGEFEKLFF. CDR3 DNA: TGTGCCAGCTCACAACAGGGGGAATTCGAAAAACTGTTTTTT.

The chain carries TRBV30 and TRBJ2-4; 9 positions match TRBD2. Germline trimming cut 3 bases from V and 9 bases from J; bases unmatched to any gene: 9. This CDR3 is 14 amino acids long. Germline loops: CDR1 GTSNPN, CDR2 SVGIG (reference sequence). CDR3 in amino acids: CAWSLRGGESIQYF. DNA for the CDR3: TGTGCCTGGAGCCTTCGCGGGGGGGAGAGCATTCAGTACTTC.

V gene TRBV6-5 combines with J gene TRBJ2-7; D is unresolved. The germline V gene encodes CDR1 MNHEY and CDR2 SVGAGI. The CDR3 runs to 15 residues. V lost 2 bases and J 1 base, leaving 12 bases between the germline ends. This chain's CDR3 is CASSYASPNSYEQYF. The CDR3 DNA sequence: TGTGCCAGCAGTTACGCCTCGCCCAATTCCTACGAGCAGTACTTC.

The chain has TRBV4-1 and TRBJ2-7, with 8 bases lining up with TRBD2. Germline V gene sequence: CDR1 MGHRA, CDR2 YSYEKL. CDR3 length: 14 residues. V trimming: 8 bases; J trimming: 2 bases; junction bases outside the gene matches: 8. The CDR3 region is CASRPLAGTYEQYF. The CDR3 nucleotides are TGCGCCAGCCGGCCGCTAGCGGGTACCTACGAGCAGTACTTC.

This clone was counted a single time. The CDR3: CASSLVTGVYGYTF. The DNA of the CDR3 is TGTGCCAGCAGCTTAGTGACAGGGGTGTATGGCTACACCTTC. The rearrangement uses TRBV7-8 and TRBJ1-2, with 8 positions matching TRBD1. Per the germline V gene, CDR1 is SGHVS and CDR2 is FQNEAQ. V shed 1 base and J 5 bases; nucleotides not matched to a gene: 3. There are 14 residues in the CDR3.

This chain uses TRBV4-1 with TRBJ1-6; tentative D call: TRBD1 (5 bases). The CDR3 consists of 14 residues. CDR1 MGHRA and CDR2 YSYEKL come from the germline V gene. Deletions cut 1 base from V and 10 bases from J, with 11 bases between. The CDR3 sequence: CASSQAGRNSPLHF. CDR3 coding DNA: TGCGCCAGCAGCCAAGCAGGGAGGAACTCACCCCTCCACTTT.

The CDR3 loop is CASSTQSTGQETQYF. Here the CDR3 DNA reads TGTGCCAGCAGCACTCAGTCGACAGGTCAAGAGACCCAGTACTTC. The genes are TRBV7-9 and TRBJ2-5; D may be TRBD1 (6 bases). Germline V lookup: CDR1 SEHNR, CDR2 FQNEAQ (reference sequence). The CDR3 has 15 residues. With 5 bases removed from V and 2 bases from J, the gap between germline ends came to 15 bases.

V and J are TRBV6-6 and TRBJ2-1, with 8 bases identical to TRBD2. Germline V gives CDR1 MNHNY, CDR2 SVGAGI (reference sequence). This CDR3 contains 13 residues. V lost 11 bases to trimming and J lost 6 bases; unmatched junction nucleotides: 9. The CDR3 region has the DNA TGTGCCGGCTCTTCCGGGACTAGCAATGAGCAGTTCTTC. Amino acids: CAGSSGTSNEQFF.

The V gene is TRBV19, the J gene TRBJ2-7, with D maybe TRBD2 (5 bases). CDR3 size: 13 residues. Germline CDR1 and CDR2: LNHDA and SQIVND (reference sequence). The V end was cut by 10 bases, the J end by 2 bases, with 15 bases between. CDR3 sequence: CATAFGETYEQYF. The DNA for the CDR3 is TGTGCCACCGCCTTTGGGGAGACCTACGAGCAGTACTTC.

The chain's CDR3 is CASSIGLVFEQYF. CDR3 nucleotides: TGTGCCAGCAGTATAGGACTAGTTTTCGAGCAGTACTTC. The chain carries TRBV27 and TRBJ2-7; 7 positions agree with TRBD2. This CDR3 spans 13 amino acids. Germline V gives CDR1 MNHEY, CDR2 SMNVEV (reference sequence). The J segment lost 6 bases and the V segment lost 5 bases, leaving 7 bases of the junction unmatched.

This clone is a singleton in its sample. The chain has TRBV21-1 and TRBJ2-7; TRBD1, the D gene given by the table, was not confirmed from the DNA. TRBV21-1 represents a pseudogene. There are 15 residues in the CDR3. Here the CDR3 reads CASSSVRDKVYEQYF. For the CDR3, the DNA is TGTGCCAGCAGCTCTGTCCGGGACAAGGTTTACGAGCAGTACTTC.

The V gene is TRBV7-6, the J gene TRBJ2-1; the match to TRBD2 covers 9 bases. With 1 base clipped from V and 0 bases from J, the junction kept 7 bases outside the gene matches. The CDR3 is made up of 18 amino acids. Looked up from germline, CDR1 is SGHVS and CDR2 is FNYEAQ. CDR3 protein: CASSLESLAGLSYNEQFF. CDR3 bases: TGTGCCAGCAGCTTAGAGTCACTAGCGGGTCTCTCCTACAATGAGCAGTTCTTC. The whole variable domain, remainder taken from reference TRBV7-6 and TRBJ2-1, is GAGVSQSPRYKVTKRGQDVALRCDPISGHVSLYWYRQALGQGPEFLTYFNYEAQQDKSGLPNDRFSAERPEGSISTLTIQRTEQRDSAMYRCASSLESLAGLSYNEQFFGPGTRLTVL.

This sequence joins TRBV5-6 and TRBJ2-7; the match to TRBD2 covers 8 bases. Losses at the gene ends were 1 base for V and 1 base for J; bases not matched to a gene: 16. CDR3 length: 19 amino acids. Germline CDR1 is SGHDT and CDR2 is YYEEEE. The DNA for the CDR3 is TGTGCCAGCAGCTTGATGTTATACGTCGACGGGAGGGGATCCTACGAGCAGTACTTC. Residues: CASSLMLYVDGRGSYEQYF. The full variable domain, rest sourced from reference TRBV5-6 and TRBJ2-7, is DAGVTQSPTHLIKTRGQQVTLRCSPKSGHDTVSWYQQALGQGPQFIFQYYEEEERQRGNFPDRFSGHQFPNYSSELNVNALLLGDSALYLCASSLMLYVDGRGSYEQYFGPGTRLTVT.